This T cell receptor beta chain was documented in a study of blood T cell repertoires in COVID-19. About the research overall: Samples of COVID-19 (acute and convalescent) were obtained from the United States, Italy and Spain. The analysed material was cDNA or gDNA that came from T cells, B-cell-depleted T cells, or PBMCs.

Germline CDR1 GTSNPN, CDR2 SVGIG (reference sequence). The CDR3 runs 14 residues. V trimming: 2 bases; J trimming: 6 bases; junction bases outside the gene matches: 3. Authors' data handling: By means of reference gene primer amplification, nucleated cell counts were estimated. TCRdb's table, derived via immunoSEQ multiplex PCR, lists solely in-frame clones and lacks some. That table furnishes V, J and clone size, whereas the DNA furnished D and trimming. This table has more than 250,000 clones, 80% to 90% appearing once. The J gene is TRBJ1-5, the V gene TRBV30; 11 bases align to TRBD1. This clonotype was obtained from a man aged 45-65 years with active or convalescent COVID-19. Sample: peripheral blood. The CDR3 nucleotides read TGTGCCTGGAGTCCCGGGACAGGGGGTCAGCCCCAGCATTTT. This codes for CAWSPGTGGQPQHF.